This T cell receptor (beta chain) was retrieved from a study of T cells in Graves' hyperthyroidism and ophthalmopathy. Study-level results: Before onset, ophthalmopathy was predicted by the model a median roughly 6.8 months earlier. Most clonotypes that expanded in the thyroid above 0.001 also showed up in blood. Researchers report that a 13 V-J model separated ophthalmopathy from stable hyperthyroidism.

Regions amplified from RNA transcripts were the TCR beta CDR3 regions. Carried out on the TCR CDR3, a first-round RT-PCR used the HTBI primer set. MiXCR was run by TCRdb on the multiplex PCR reads, yielding one entry per CDR3 protein. The sample holds hundreds of thousands of distinct CDR3 sequences, approximately 23% seen once. This clonotype came up many times. Its antigen is not identified. The trim removed 2 bases at V and 8 bases at J, leaving 9 bases unmatched. From germline, CDR1 is SGHAT and CDR2 FQNNGV. The CDR3 has 18 amino acids. The V gene is TRBV11-2, the J gene TRBJ2-1, with TRBD2 matching over 16 bases. This clonotype was obtained from a woman in her 70s with Graves' ophthalmopathy. Sequenced material: blood. The CDR3 sequence is CASSLIWLGTSGRDEQFF. CDR3 bases: TGTGCCAGCAGCTTAATCTGGTTGGGGACTAGCGGGAGGGATGAGCAGTTCTTC.